Included here is one T cell receptor beta chain sequence, with context. Trimming stripped 4 bases from V and 2 bases from J, with 12 bases between. The germline V gene has CDR1 ENHRY and CDR2 SYGVKD. The CDR3 has 15 residues. Enrolled through a virtual design, the participants were between roughly 18 and 100 years of age and came from about two dozen US areas. In assigning cohorts, the study relied on participant-reported clinical history. Before being deemed recovered, Cohort 3 donors had two negative PCRs, clearance, or symptom resolution. The data stem from a study of blood T cell repertoires in COVID-19. Turning to the study itself: Samples of COVID-19 (acute and convalescent) were obtained from the United States, Italy and Spain.

Only in-frame clones appear in the TCRdb table, and some are missing; sequencing was by immunoSEQ multiplex PCR. The sample consists of hundreds of thousands of clones, roughly 90% of them appearing once. The chain recombines TRBV10-3 with TRBJ2-1; D is undetermined. What was sequenced was PBMCs or T cells enriched from blood (not recorded which). This TCR was recovered from a man aged 40-49 years who had recovered from COVID-19. CDR3 residues: CAISVAMSTYNEQFF. The CDR3 DNA reads as TGTGCCATCAGTGTCGCCATGAGCACCTACAATGAGCAGTTCTTC.